This T cell receptor (beta chain) emerged from a study of cytomegalovirus exposure and HLA in healthy donors. Study-level information: There were 350 to 400 genotyped donors. Of these, about 81% fell in the genetic ancestry cluster associated with self-reported Caucasian donors.

This clone turned up a few times. The CDR3 is 15 amino acids. V trimming: 3 bases; J trimming: 5 bases; junction bases outside the gene matches: 5. The V gene's germline CDR1 is MGHRA and CDR2 YSYEKL. 13 Jbeta primers and 60 Vbeta primers were used for the PCR. Assay: immunoSEQ multiplex PCR; the TCRdb copy retains only in-frame clones and omits some. The data show 100,000 or so clones, 60% to 75% seen once. The origin of this receptor is a man aged 50 to 59 in good health and CMV-seronegative. The chain has TRBV4-1 and TRBJ2-3, with TRBD1 matching over 10 bases. Sequenced material: PBMCs. The CDR3 DNA reads TGCGCCAGCAGCCACGACAGGGGGCAGGTAGATACGCAGTATTTT. Translation: CASSHDRGQVDTQYF.